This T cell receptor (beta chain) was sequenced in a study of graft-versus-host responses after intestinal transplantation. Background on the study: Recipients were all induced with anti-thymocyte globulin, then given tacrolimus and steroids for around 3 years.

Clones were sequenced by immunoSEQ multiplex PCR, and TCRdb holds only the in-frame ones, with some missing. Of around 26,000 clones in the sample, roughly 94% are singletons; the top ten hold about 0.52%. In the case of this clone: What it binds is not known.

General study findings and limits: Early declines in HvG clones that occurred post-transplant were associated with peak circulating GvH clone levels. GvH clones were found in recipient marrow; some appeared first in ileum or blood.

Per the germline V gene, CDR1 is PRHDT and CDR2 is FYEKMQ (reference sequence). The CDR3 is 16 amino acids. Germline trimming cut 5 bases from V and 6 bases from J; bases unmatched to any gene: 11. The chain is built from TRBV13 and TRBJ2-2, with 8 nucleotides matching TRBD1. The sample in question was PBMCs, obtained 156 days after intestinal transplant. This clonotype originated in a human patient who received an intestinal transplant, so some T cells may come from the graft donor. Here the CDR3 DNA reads TGTGCCAGCAGCACACGACAGGGGAGAGGGGCCGGGGAGCTGTTTTTT. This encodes CASSTRQGRGAGELFF. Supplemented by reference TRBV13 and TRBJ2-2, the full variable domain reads AAGVIQSPRHLIKEKRETATLKCYPIPRHDTVYWYQQGPGQDPQFLISFYEKMQSDKGSIPDRFSAQQFSDYHSELNMSSLELGDSALYFCASSTRQGRGAGELFFGEGSRLTVL.